This T cell receptor (beta chain) emerged from a study of blood T cell repertoires in COVID-19. V lost 4 bases to trimming and J lost 2 bases; unmatched junction nucleotides: 6. CDR3 size: 15 residues. Germline CDR1 and CDR2: SGHKS and YYEKEE (reference sequence). The table came from immunoSEQ multiplex PCR; TCRdb's copy has only in-frame clones and leaves some out. There are about 210,000 clones in the sample; around three quarters occur only once, and 5.5% to 8.5% lies in the top ten. The receptor comes from a woman in her 70s with acute or convalescent COVID-19. This chain links TRBV5-5 with TRBJ2-3, with 8 bases fitting TRBD1. The sample comprised peripheral blood. The CDR3 loop reads CASSLTGAHTDTQYF. In DNA form, the CDR3 reads TGTGCCAGCAGCCTGACAGGGGCCCACACAGATACGCAGTATTTT.